These T cell receptor beta chains were read from a single sample in a study of T-cell reconstitution after alpha-beta-depleted transplantation in children. TCRdb passed the PCR reads through MiXCR, listing each CDR3 protein once. The table includes fewer than 700,000 distinct CDR3 sequences, around 13% detected once. Sequencing was performed on PBMCs, mostly from graft donor cells, taken 360 days after TCRalphabeta/CD19-depleted stem cell transplant. Source of these receptors: a male patient between 10 and 17 years old who had a stem cell transplant for acute myeloid leukemia, so the T cells may come from the graft donor. CDR3s include the opening cysteine and the closing phenylalanine or tryptophan. The order of the fields is clone size, V gene, D gene, J gene, CDR3 protein, CDR3 DNA. The D gene is left open where the match is weak. Not every row has a clone size; where given, it reads once, few, many or a size class.

size: few
V: TRBV5-1
D: TRBD2
J: TRBJ2-2
CDR3: CASSLALAGETGELFF
DNA: TGCGCCAGCAGCTTGGCACTAGCGGGAGAAACCGGGGAGCTGTTTTTT

size: few
V: TRBV5-1
D: .
J: TRBJ2-7
CDR3: CASSLAGGVQYF
DNA: TGCGCCAGCAGCTTGGCCGGCGGGGTACAGTACTTC

size: few
V: TRBV4-3
D: TRBD2
J: TRBJ2-7
CDR3: CASSQTGTSGSTYEQYF
DNA: TGCGCCAGCAGCCAGACCGGGACTAGCGGATCGACCTACGAGCAGTACTTC

size: .
V: TRBV29-1
D: TRBD2
J: TRBJ2-7
CDR3: CSVEGQREGRGEQYF
DNA: TGCAGCGTTGAAGGCCAGCGGGAGGGTCGGGGAGAGCAGTACTTC

size: few
V: TRBV2
D: .
J: TRBJ1-5
CDR3: CASSAQATNQPQHF
DNA: TGTGCCAGCAGTGCCCAGGCTACCAATCAGCCCCAGCATTTT

size: few
V: TRBV5-1
D: .
J: TRBJ2-4
CDR3: CASSEQAKNIQYF
DNA: TGCGCCAGCAGCGAGCAGGCCAAAAACATTCAGTACTTC

size: .
V: TRBV5-1
D: .
J: TRBJ1-1
CDR3: CASSLTVRAGARTEAFF
DNA: TGCGCCAGCAGCTTGACCGTCAGGGCAGGGGCGCGGACTGAAGCTTTCTTT

size: .
V: TRBV19
D: .
J: TRBJ2-1
CDR3: CASTARGRGKLYNEQFF
DNA: TGTGCCAGTACGGCTCGTGGTCGCGGCAAACTTTACAATGAGCAGTTCTTC

size: few
V: TRBV7-2
D: .
J: TRBJ2-7
CDR3: CASSLALARGDTYEQYF
DNA: TGTGCCAGCAGCTTAGCGCTCGCCAGGGGAGACACATACGAGCAGTACTTC

size: few
V: TRBV28
D: TRBD2
J: TRBJ2-1
CDR3: CASSFSGGRAVGLLYNEQFF
DNA: TGTGCCAGCAGTTTCAGTGGCGGGAGGGCGGTCGGCCTCCTCTACAATGAGCAGTTCTTC

size: many
V: TRBV12-3/TRBV12-4
D: .
J: TRBJ2-3
CDR3: CASSLIRRDTQYF
DNA: TGTGCCAGCAGTTTAATCAGAAGAGATACGCAGTATTTT

size: few
V: TRBV7-6
D: .
J: TRBJ2-5
CDR3: CASSSQLFKQETQYF
DNA: TGTGCCAGCAGCTCCCAACTTTTCAAACAAGAGACCCAGTACTTC

size: .
V: TRBV20-1
D: .
J: TRBJ2-5
CDR3: CSAREGIGGKETQYF
DNA: TGCAGTGCTAGAGAAGGGATCGGTGGAAAAGAGACCCAGTACTTC

size: .
V: TRBV20-1
D: TRBD2
J: TRBJ2-7
CDR3: CSVNSWTSGSSYEQYF
DNA: TGCAGTGTTAATTCATGGACTAGCGGGAGCTCCTACGAGCAGTACTTC

size: few
V: TRBV20-1
D: .
J: TRBJ1-2
CDR3: CSARDVGPGNYGYTF
DNA: TGCAGTGCTAGAGATGTTGGCCCGGGAAACTATGGCTACACCTTC

size: .
V: TRBV20-1
D: .
J: TRBJ2-1
CDR3: CSAGRGSNEQFF
DNA: TGCAGTGCCGGTAGGGGTAGCAATGAGCAGTTCTTC